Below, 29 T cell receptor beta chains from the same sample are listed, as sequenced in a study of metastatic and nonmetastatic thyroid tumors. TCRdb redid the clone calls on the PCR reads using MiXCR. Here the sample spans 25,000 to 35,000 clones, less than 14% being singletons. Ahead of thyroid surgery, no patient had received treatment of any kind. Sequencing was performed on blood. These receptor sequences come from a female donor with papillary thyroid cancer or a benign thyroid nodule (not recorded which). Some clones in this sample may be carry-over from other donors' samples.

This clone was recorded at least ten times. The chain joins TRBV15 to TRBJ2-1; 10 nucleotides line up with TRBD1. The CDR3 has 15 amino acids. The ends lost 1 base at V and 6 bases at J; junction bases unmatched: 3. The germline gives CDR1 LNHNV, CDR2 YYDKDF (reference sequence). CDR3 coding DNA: TGTGCCACCAGCAGAGCGGGACAGGGGATCAATGAGCAGTTCTTC. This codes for CATSRAGQGINEQFF.

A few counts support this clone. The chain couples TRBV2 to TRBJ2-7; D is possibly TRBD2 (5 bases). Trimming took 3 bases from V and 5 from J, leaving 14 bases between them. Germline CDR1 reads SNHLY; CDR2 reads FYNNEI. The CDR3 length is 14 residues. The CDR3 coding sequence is TGTGCCAGCAGTGATAGCCGGGGAAGAAACGAGCAGTACTTC. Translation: CASSDSRGRNEQYF. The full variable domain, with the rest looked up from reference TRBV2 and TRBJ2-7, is EPEVTQTPSHQVTQMGQEVILRCVPISNHLYFYWYRQILGQKVEFLVSFYNNEISEKSEIFDDQFSVERPDGSNFTLKIRSTKLEDSAMYFCASSDSRGRNEQYFGPGTRLTVT.

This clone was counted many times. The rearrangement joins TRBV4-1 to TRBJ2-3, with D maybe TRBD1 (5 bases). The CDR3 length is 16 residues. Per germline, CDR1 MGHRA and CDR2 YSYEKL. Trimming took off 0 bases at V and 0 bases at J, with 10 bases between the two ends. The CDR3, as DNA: TGCGCCAGCAGCCAAGATCCCCAGGGTAGCACAGATACGCAGTATTTT. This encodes CASSQDPQGSTDTQYF.

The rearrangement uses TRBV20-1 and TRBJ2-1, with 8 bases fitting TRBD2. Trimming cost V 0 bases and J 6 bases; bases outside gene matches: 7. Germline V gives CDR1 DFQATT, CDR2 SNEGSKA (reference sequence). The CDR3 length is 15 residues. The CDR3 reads CSARDMGLGGNEQFF. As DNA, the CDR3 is TGCAGTGCTAGAGATATGGGACTAGGCGGCAATGAGCAGTTCTTC.

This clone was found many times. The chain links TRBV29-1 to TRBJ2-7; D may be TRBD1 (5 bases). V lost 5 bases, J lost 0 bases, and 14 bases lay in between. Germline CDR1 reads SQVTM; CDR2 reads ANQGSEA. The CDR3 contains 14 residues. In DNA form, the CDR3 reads TGCAGCGTTTTTACTCCGACAGCCTCCTACGAGCAGTACTTC. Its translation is CSVFTPTASYEQYF.

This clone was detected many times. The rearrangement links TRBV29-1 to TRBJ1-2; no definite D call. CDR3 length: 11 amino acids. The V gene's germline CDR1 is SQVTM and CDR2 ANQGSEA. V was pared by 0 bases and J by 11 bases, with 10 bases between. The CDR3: CSVEDEDSYTF. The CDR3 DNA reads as TGCAGCGTTGAAGATGAAGACTCGTACACCTTC.

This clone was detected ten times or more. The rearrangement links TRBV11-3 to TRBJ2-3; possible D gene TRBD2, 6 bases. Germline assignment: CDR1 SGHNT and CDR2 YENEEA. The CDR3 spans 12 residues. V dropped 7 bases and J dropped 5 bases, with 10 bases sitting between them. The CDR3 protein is CASNRLGDTQYF. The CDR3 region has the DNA TGTGCCAGCAACCGACTAGGAGATACGCAGTATTTT.

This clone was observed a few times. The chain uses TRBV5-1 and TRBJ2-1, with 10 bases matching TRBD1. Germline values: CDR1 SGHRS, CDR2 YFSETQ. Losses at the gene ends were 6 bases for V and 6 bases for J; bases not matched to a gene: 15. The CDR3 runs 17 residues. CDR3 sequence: CASIFGSGTGEINEQFF. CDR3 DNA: TGCGCCAGCATCTTCGGGTCTGGGACAGGGGAGATCAATGAGCAGTTCTTC.

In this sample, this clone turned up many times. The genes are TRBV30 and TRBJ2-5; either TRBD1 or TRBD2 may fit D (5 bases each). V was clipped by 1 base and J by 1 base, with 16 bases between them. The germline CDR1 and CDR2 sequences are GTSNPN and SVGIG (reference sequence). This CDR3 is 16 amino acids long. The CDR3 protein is CAWSAMGTPPQETQYF. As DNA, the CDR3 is TGTGCCTGGAGTGCAATGGGGACCCCGCCCCAAGAGACCCAGTACTTC.

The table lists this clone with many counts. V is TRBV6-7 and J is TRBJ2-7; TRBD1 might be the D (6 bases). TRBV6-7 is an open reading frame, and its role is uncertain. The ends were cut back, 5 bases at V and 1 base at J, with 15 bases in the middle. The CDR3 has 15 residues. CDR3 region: CASSKPGTGSYEQYF. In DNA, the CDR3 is TGTGCCAGCAGTAAACCCGGTACAGGGTCCTACGAGCAGTACTTC.

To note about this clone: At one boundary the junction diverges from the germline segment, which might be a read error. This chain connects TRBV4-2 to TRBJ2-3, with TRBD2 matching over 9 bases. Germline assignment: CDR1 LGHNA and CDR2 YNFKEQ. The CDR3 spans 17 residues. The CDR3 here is CASSQDNSGGRADTQYF. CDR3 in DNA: TGTGCCAGCAGCCAAGATAATAGCGGGGGCCGGGCAGACACGCAGTATTTT.

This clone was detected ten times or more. The CDR3 nucleotides read TGTGCCAGTAAAGCGGAGAACACAGATACGCAGTATTTT. It specifies CASKAENTDTQYF. The V and J genes are TRBV28 and TRBJ2-3; a weak D match, TRBD2 (5 bases). This CDR3 is 13 amino acids long. V lost 9 bases and J lost 2, with 12 bases in between. Germline CDR1 and CDR2: MDHEN and SYDVKM.

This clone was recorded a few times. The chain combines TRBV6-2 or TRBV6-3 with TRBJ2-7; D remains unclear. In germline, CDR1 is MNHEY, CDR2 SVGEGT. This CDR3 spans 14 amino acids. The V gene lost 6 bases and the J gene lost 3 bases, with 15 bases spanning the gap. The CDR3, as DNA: TGTGCCAGCAGATTATACAAGGGATACTACGAGCAGTACTTC. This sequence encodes CASRLYKGYYEQYF.

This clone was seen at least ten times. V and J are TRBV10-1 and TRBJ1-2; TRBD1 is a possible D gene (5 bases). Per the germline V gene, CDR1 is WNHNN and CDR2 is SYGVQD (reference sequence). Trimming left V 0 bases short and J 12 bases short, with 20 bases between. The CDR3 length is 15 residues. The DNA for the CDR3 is TGCGCCAGCAGTGAGTCCCCGAGGGGTTATAAGATCGACACCTTC. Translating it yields CASSESPRGYKIDTF.

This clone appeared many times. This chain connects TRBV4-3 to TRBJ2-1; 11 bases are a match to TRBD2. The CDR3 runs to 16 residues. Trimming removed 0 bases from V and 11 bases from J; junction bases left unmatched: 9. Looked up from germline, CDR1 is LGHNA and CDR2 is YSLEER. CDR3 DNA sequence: TGCGCCAGCAGCCAAGATGAACTAGCGGGAGCCATCCAGCAGTTCTTC. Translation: CASSQDELAGAIQQFF.

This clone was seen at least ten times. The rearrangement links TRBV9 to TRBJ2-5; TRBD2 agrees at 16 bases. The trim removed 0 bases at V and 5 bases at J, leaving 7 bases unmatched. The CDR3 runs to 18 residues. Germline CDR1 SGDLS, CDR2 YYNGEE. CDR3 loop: CASSVGGLAGGRQETQYF. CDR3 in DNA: TGTGCCAGCAGCGTAGGGGGACTAGCGGGGGGGAGGCAGGAGACCCAGTACTTC.

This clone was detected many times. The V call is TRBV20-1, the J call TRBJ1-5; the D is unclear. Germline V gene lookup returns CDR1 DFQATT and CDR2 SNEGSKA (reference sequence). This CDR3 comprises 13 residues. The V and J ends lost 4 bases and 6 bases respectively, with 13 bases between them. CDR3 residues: CSAIPDSGQPQHF. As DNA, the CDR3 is TGCAGTGCTATTCCGGATTCAGGTCAGCCCCAGCATTTT.

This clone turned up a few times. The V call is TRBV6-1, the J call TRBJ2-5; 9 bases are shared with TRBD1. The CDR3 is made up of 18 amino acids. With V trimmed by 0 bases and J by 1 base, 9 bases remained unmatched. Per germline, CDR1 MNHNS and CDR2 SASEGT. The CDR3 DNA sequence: TGTGCCAGCAGTGAAGCGCTTCCGGGACAGGGCTTCCAAGAGACCCAGTACTTC. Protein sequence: CASSEALPGQGFQETQYF.

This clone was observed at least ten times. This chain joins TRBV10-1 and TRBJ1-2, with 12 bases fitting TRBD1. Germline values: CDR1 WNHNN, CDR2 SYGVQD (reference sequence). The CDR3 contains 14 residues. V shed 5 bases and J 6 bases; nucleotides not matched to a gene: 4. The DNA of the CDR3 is TGCGCCAGCAGTCCGGGACAGGGGGCACATGGCTACACCTTC. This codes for CASSPGQGAHGYTF.

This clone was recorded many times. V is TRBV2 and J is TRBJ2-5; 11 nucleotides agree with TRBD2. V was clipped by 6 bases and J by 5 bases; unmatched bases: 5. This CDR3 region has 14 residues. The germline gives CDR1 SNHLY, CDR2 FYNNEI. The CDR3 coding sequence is TGTGCCAGCAGACCCACTAGCGGGAGTGAGACCCAGTACTTC. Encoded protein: CASRPTSGSETQYF. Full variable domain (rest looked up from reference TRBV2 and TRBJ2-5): EPEVTQTPSHQVTQMGQEVILRCVPISNHLYFYWYRQILGQKVEFLVSFYNNEISEKSEIFDDQFSVERPDGSNFTLKIRSTKLEDSAMYFCASRPTSGSETQYFGPGTRLLVL.

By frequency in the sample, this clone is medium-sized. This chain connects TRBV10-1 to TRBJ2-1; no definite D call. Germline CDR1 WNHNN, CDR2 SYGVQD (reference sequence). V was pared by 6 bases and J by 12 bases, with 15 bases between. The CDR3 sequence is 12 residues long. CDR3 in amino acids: CASSQEGRRQFF. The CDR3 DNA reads TGCGCCAGCAGCCAAGAAGGCAGGAGGCAGTTCTTC.

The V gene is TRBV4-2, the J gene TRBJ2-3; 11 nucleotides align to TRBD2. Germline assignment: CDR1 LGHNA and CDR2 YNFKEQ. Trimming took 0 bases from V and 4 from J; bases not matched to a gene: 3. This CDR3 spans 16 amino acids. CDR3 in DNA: TGTGCCAGCAGCCAAGAACCTAGCGGGGGGTCAGATACGCAGTATTTT. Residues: CASSQEPSGGSDTQYF.

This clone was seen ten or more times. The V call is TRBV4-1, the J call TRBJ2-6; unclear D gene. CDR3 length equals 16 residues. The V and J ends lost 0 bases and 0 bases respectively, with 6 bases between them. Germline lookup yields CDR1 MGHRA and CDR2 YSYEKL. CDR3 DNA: TGCGCCAGCAGCCAAGATCTGAGCTCTGGGGCCAACGTCCTGACTTTC. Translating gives CASSQDLSSGANVLTF.

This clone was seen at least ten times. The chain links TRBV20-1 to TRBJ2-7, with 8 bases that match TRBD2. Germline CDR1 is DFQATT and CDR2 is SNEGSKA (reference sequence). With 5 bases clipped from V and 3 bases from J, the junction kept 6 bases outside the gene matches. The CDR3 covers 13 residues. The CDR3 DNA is TGCAGTGCTCAAGCGGGAGTTTTCTACGAGCAGTACTTC. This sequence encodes CSAQAGVFYEQYF.

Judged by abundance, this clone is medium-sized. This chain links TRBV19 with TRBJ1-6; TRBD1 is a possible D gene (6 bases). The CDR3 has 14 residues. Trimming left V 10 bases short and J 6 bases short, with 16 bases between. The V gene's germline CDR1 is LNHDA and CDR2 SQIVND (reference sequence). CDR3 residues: CATSHQDSNSPLHF. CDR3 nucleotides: TGTGCCACAAGCCACCAGGACAGTAATTCACCCCTCCACTTT.

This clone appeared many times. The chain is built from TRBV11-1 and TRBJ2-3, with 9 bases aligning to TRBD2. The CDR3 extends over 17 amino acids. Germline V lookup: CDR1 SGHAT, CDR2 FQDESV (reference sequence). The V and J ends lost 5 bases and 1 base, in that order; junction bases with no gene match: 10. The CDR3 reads CASSPVAGGPRTDTQYF. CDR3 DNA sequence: TGTGCCAGCAGCCCGGTGGCGGGAGGGCCGCGCACAGATACGCAGTATTTT.

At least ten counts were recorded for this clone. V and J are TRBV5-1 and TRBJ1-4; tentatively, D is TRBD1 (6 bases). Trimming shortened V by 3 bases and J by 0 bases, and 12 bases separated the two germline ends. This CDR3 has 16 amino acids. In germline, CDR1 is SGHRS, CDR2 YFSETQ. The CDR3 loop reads CASSSGQSATNEKLFF. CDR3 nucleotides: TGCGCCAGCAGCTCCGGACAGAGCGCAACTAATGAAAAACTGTTTTTT.

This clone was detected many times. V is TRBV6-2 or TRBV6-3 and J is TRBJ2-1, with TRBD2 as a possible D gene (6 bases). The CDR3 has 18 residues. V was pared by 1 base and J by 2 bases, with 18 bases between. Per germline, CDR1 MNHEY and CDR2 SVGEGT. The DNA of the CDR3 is TGTGCCAGCAGTTACTTGCCTCCTAGCGCCCGACCCTACAATGAGCAGTTCTTC. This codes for CASSYLPPSARPYNEQFF.

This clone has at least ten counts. For the CDR3, the DNA is TGCGCCAGCAGCACGGACAGCCGCCTATCTGGGGCCAACGTCCTGACTTTC. This codes for CASSTDSRLSGANVLTF. The chain carries TRBV5-1 and TRBJ2-6; a weak D match, TRBD1 (6 bases). The CDR3 consists of 17 residues. In germline, CDR1 is SGHRS, CDR2 YFSETQ. V gave up 4 bases and J gave up 1 base, with 15 bases separating them. The entire variable domain, with the rest obtained from reference TRBV5-1 and TRBJ2-6, is as follows: KAGVTQTPRYLIKTRGQQVTLSCSPISGHRSVSWYQQTPGQGLQFLFEYFSETQRNKGNFPGRFSGRQFSNSRSEMNVSTLELGDSALYLCASSTDSRLSGANVLTFGAGSRLTVL.